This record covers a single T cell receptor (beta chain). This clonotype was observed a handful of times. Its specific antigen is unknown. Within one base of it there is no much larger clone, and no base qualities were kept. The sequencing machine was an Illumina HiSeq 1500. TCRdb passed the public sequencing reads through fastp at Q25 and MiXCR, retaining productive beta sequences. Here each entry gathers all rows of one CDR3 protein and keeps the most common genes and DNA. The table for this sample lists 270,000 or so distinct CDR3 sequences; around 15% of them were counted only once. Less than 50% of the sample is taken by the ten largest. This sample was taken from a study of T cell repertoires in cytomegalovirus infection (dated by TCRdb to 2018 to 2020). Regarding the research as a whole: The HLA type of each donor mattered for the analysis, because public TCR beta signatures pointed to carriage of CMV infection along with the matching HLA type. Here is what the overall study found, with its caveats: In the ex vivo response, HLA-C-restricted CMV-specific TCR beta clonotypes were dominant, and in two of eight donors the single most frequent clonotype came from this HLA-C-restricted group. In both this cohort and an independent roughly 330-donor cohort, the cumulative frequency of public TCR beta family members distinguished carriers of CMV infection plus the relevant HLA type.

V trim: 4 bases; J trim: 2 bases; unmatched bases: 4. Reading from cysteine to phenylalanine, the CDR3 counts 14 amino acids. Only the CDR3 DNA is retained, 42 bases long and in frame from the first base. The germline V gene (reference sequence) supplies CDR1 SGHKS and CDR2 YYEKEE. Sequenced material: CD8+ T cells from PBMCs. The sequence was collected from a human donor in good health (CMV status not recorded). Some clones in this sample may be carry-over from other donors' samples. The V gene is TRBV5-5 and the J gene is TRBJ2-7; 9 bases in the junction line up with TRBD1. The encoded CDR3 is CASSHGQGTYEQYF. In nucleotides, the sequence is TGTGCCAGCAGCCACGGACAGGGGACCTACGAGCAGTACTTC. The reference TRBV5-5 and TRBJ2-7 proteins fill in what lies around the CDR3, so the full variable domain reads DAGVTQSPTHLIKTRGQQVTLRCSPISGHKSVSWYQQVLGQGPQFIFQYYEKEERGRGNFPDRFSARQFPNYSSELNVNALLLGDSALYLCASSHGQGTYEQYFGPGTRLTVT.